What follows describes a single TCR beta chain. Its antigen remains undetermined. No base quality values were provided; no much bigger clone lies one nucleotide off. The sample's time point label, in plain terms: peripheral blood 6 weeks after treatment start. A cohort of about 27 patients with locally advanced or metastatic urothelial carcinoma, treated at Memorial Sloan Kettering on a trial protocol, was included. Peripheral blood mononuclear cells were collected from each patient pretreatment and during treatment, giving between 1 and 8 total time points per patient. The Qiagen DNeasy Blood extraction kit was used to purify genomic DNA from total PBMCs and tumor samples. PBMCs were collected pretreatment and during treatment, and were isolated and stored as previously described. This sample stems from a study of PD-L1 blockade in urothelial cancer (dated by TCRdb to between 2016 and 2019). Background for the entire study: All patients started therapy around 2014 and received atezolizumab 1,200 mg intravenously every 3 weeks. About 90% of the roughly 30 patients were identified as males with urothelial cancer of bladder origin, and a prior smoking history was reported by 18 of 29 patients. Patients had an ECOG performance status of 0 or 1 and had received between 0 and 3 prior chemotherapy regimens. Blood samples were analyzed at 3 weeks after treatment start (second dose) and at 6 weeks after treatment start. Blood samples yielded a median of around 150,000 T cells and approximately 83,000 unique TCRs, with median clonality roughly 0.082. Somatic, immune and clinical correlates of response to PD-L1 blockade with atezolizumab in urothelial cancer were the focus of an exploratory multi-omic analysis. Pretreatment tumor samples and matched peripheral blood, collected serially before and after atezolizumab treatment, underwent TCR sequencing. Durable clinical benefit was defined as a progression-free survival longer than 6 months, and TCR features were additionally tested against progression-free survival and overall survival. In the same patients, whole exome sequencing and RNA sequencing of pretreatment tumors were performed in addition to TCR sequencing. Durable clinical benefit was achieved by nine patients and was not achieved by 20 patients. Twenty-nine patients had pretreatment blood TCR-seq, some 25 had at least one posttreatment blood collection, and some 25 had tumor TCR-seq. Beyond this particular receptor, the publication reports: Among patients with durable benefit, tumor-associated TCR clones showed greater expansion in peripheral blood 3 weeks after treatment started (n ≈ 20, p = 0.022). Improved progression-free and overall survival was found to be associated with pretreatment peripheral blood TCR clonality below the median. Because the sample size was small (n of about 27) and many exploratory analyses were performed, the results are intended to be hypothesis-generating.

V lost 3 bases and J lost 0 bases; the stretch between them is 8 bases long. As encoded in the germline V gene, CDR1 is SGDLS while CDR2 is YYNGEE. Including cysteine and phenylalanine, the CDR3 has 14 amino acids. Solely the CDR3 DNA is kept, with 42 bases framed from the first base. Each PCR received spiked-in synthetic TCR analog templates so that absolute template abundance could be estimated from read counts. TCRbeta CDR3 regions were amplified from genomic DNA with bias-controlled V and J gene primers using the immunoSEQ assay. Rearranged TCRbeta segments were sequenced at approximately 20X coverage. Per the authors' processing: Clustering was used to correct sequencing errors, and CDR3s were annotated against IMGT so that V, D and J genes could be assigned. Out-of-frame and stop-codon sequences were excluded, and only productive TCRbeta rearrangements were used in downstream analyses. Clonality was calculated as one minus the Shannon entropy normalized by the log of the number of unique productive sequences. Fisher's exact test with Benjamini-Hochberg correction, at a threshold of adjusted p below 0.01, was used to find clones that differed between time points or between blood and tumor. Not all clones reach the TCRdb copy of this immuneACCESS table, which keeps in-frame sequences only. Checked studies attribute under half of the gap to unresolved V genes and leave the rest unexplained. V and J calls and clone size are copied from that table; D and trimming were computed from the DNA. In all, the sample holds 100,000 to 150,000 clones, and about 84% of those were seen once. Clones ranked in the top ten supply around 2.4% of the sample.

Rearrangement joined TRBV9 to TRBJ2-3; a tentative D call is TRBD2 (6 bases match). The material sequenced was PBMCs, taken around atezolizumab (anti-PD-L1) treatment. This clonotype was obtained from a man in his forties or fifties with urothelial cancer. The nucleotide sequence is given as TGTGCCAGCAGCGAAAGCGGGAGCACAGATACGCAGTATTTT. It translates to CASSESGSTDTQYF.